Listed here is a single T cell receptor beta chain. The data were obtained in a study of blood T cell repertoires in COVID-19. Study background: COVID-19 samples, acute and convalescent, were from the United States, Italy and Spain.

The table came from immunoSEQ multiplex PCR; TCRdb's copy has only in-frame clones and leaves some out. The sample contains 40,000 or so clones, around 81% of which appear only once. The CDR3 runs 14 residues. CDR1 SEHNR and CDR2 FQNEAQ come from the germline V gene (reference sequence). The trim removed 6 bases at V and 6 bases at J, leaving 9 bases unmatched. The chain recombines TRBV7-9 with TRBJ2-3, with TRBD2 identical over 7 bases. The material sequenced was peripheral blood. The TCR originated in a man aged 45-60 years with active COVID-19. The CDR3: CASSIGRGTDTQYF. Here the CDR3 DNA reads TGTGCCAGCAGTATAGGGCGGGGGACGGATACGCAGTATTTT.